The source of this TCR beta chain is a study of identical twins. Study-wide results and limits: Low generation-probability sequences were in excess among twin-shared out-of-frame alpha sequences.

All of the donors were Caucasians in good health. From the 5' RACE reads, TCRdb called clonotypes with MiXCR, one entry per CDR3 protein. The data hold roughly 290,000 distinct CDR3 sequences, with 6.5% to 9.5% observed a single time. The sample holds a few counts of this clonotype. Its antigen is undetermined. J was trimmed by 9 bases and V by 0 bases; bases with no gene match: 8. CDR3 length equals 15 residues. The germline gives CDR1 SGDLS, CDR2 YYNGEE. The data also belong to a second study, concerning yellow fever vaccine responses in identical twins.

This chain links TRBV9 with TRBJ2-1; TRBD2 agrees at 8 bases. This clonotype was obtained from a woman aged 18-29 years in good health. Material: memory (CD45RO+) T cells sorted from blood. The CDR3 bases are TGTGCCAGCAGCGTAGACGGGACTAGAGTTTCTGAGCAGTTCTTC. Translating gives CASSVDGTRVSEQFF.